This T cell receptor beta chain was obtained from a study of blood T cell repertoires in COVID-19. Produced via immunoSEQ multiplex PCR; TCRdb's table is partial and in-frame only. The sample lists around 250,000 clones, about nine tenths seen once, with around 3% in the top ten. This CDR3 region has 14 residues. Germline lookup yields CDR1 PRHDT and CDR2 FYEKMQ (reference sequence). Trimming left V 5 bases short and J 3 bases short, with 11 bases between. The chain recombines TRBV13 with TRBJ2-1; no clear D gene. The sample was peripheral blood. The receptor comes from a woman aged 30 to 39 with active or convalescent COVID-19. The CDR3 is CASSRASLYNEQFF. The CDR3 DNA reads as TGTGCCAGCAGCCGCGCGTCCCTCTACAATGAGCAGTTCTTC.